There are many counts of the clone carrying this T cell receptor beta chain. Its antigen is undetermined. This record comes from a study of breast tumors, draining lymph nodes, adjacent tissues. Findings and caveats of the study: Data only fit, rather than demonstrated, lymph node origin of most tumor T cells. Compared with basal-like, luminal-like tumors shared significantly more repertoire with nontumor tissue. Data fit most tumor T cells coming from lymph node, expanding in tumor. Tumor TCR diversity was below lymph nodes but above nontumor tissue.

TCRdb passed the multiplex PCR reads through MiXCR, listing each CDR3 protein once. The data hold over 200,000 distinct CDR3 sequences, with approximately 30% observed a single time. Germline CDR1 reads WSHSY; CDR2 reads SAAADI. V lost 1 base to trimming and J lost 0 bases, with 4 bases between them. The CDR3 is made up of 15 amino acids. Samples came from axillary lymph nodes draining the breast cancer. Sequenced input: axillary lymph node tissue. V gene TRBV10-2 combines with J gene TRBJ2-6; D ambiguous. This TCR was sampled from a female donor with breast cancer. Some clones in this sample may be carry-over from other donors' samples. CDR3 region: CASSEYSSGANVLTF. For the CDR3, the DNA is TGCGCCAGCAGTGAGTACAGCTCTGGGGCCAACGTCCTGACTTTC.